The 20 T cell receptor beta chains presented below share a single source sample, sequenced in a study of T cell responses to AZD1222 COVID-19 vaccine. TCRdb's table, derived via immunoSEQ multiplex PCR, lists solely in-frame clones and lacks some. The sample carries approximately 98,000 clones, 85% to 90% recorded once. The sample was peripheral blood, taken on day 0 of AZD1222 vaccination. The origin of the receptors is an adult in good health.

This clone is a singleton in its sample. The rearrangement joins TRBV6-5 to TRBJ2-7; D uncertain. Germline CDR1 and CDR2: MNHEY and SVGAGI. Trimming stripped 0 bases from V and 2 bases from J, with 11 bases between. The length of the CDR3 is 15 residues. The CDR3 coding sequence is TGTGCCAGCAGTTACTCGATAACCACTACCTACGAGCAGTACTTC. This translates into CASSYSITTTYEQYF.

The CDR3 protein is CASSPNVGSNTGELFF. The CDR3 DNA reads as TGTGCCAGCAGCCCGAACGTAGGGTCCAACACCGGGGAGCTGTTTTTT. V and J are TRBV7-9 and TRBJ2-2; D is unclear. Germline V CDR1 and CDR2: SEHNR, FQNEAQ (reference sequence). Trimming removed 5 bases at V and 2 bases at J, with 15 bases between. The CDR3 is made up of 16 amino acids.

The chain recombines TRBV29-1 with TRBJ2-1; TRBD2 agrees at 14 bases. The CDR3 extends over 15 amino acids. Unmatched junction bases numbered 8, after V lost 4 bases and J lost 9 bases. Germline V CDR1 and CDR2: SQVTM, ANQGSEA. In nucleotides, the CDR3 is TGCAGCGTTGCAACGGGACTAGCGGGGGTTTTTGAGCAGTTCTTC. This gives the protein CSVATGLAGVFEQFF.

The V call is TRBV12-3 or TRBV12-4, the J call TRBJ2-7; no clear D gene. This CDR3 contains 12 residues. V lost 2 bases and J 2 bases, leaving 4 bases between the germline ends. The CDR3 region has the DNA TGTGCCAGCAGTTTAAAAACCTACGAGCAGTACTTC. Amino acid sequence: CASSLKTYEQYF.

This chain connects TRBV27 to TRBJ2-2; TRBD2 is a possible D gene (7 bases). Germline lookup yields CDR1 MNHEY and CDR2 SMNVEV (reference sequence). CDR3 length: 19 residues. Trimming left V 5 bases short and J 5 bases short, with 27 bases between. CDR3 sequence reads: CASSTFVKLGGRNTGELFF. Written as DNA, the CDR3 is TGTGCCAGCAGTACATTTGTCAAGTTGGGGGGGCGAAATACCGGGGAGCTGTTTTTT.

The CDR3 DNA sequence: TGCGCCAGCAGCCAACAGTACGAGCAGTACTTC. This sequence encodes CASSQQYEQYF. The chain is built from TRBV5-1 and TRBJ2-7; D is unresolved. Trimming removed 4 bases from V and 4 bases from J, with 6 bases in between. This CDR3 region has 11 residues. CDR1 and CDR2 from the germline V gene are SGHRS and YFSETQ.

The chain has TRBV7-2 and TRBJ1-2, with D possibly being TRBD1 (5 bases). Germline V CDR1 and CDR2: SGHTA, FQGNSA. Trimming took off 1 base at V and 3 bases at J, with 9 bases between the two ends. The CDR3 runs to 14 residues. CDR3 amino acids: CASSLVGGDYGYTF. Here the CDR3 DNA reads TGTGCCAGCAGCTTAGTTGGGGGGGACTATGGCTACACCTTC.

V gene TRBV5-8 combines with J gene TRBJ1-5; perhaps TRBD1 as D (6 bases). CDR3 length: 16 amino acids. Between the trimmed V and J ends, which lost 3 bases and 6 bases, there was a span of 19 bases. Germline assignment: CDR1 SGHTS and CDR2 YDEGEE. The CDR3 region has the DNA TGTGCCAGCAGCTCCCCTACAGGGTCAGGAGGTCAGCCCCAGCATTTT. It translates to CASSSPTGSGGQPQHF.

The CDR3 DNA reads as TGTGCCATCACTCCGGGACTAGCAGACACCGGGGAGCTGTTTTTT. It translates to CAITPGLADTGELFF. The chain has TRBV10-3 and TRBJ2-2; the match to TRBD2 covers 9 bases. Trimming took 7 bases from V and 3 from J; bases not matched to a gene: 6. The CDR3 length is 15 residues. Per germline, CDR1 ENHRY and CDR2 SYGVKD.

The chain carries TRBV28 and TRBJ2-6; 7 bases match TRBD2. Germline CDR1 is MDHEN and CDR2 is SYDVKM. V trimming: 3 bases; J trimming: 1 base; junction bases outside the gene matches: 6. This CDR3 comprises 17 residues. CDR3 bases: TGTGCCAGCAGTTTCGCCTCCGGGGGGTCTGGGGCCAACGTCCTGACTTTC. Amino acid sequence: CASSFASGGSGANVLTF.

The gene calls are TRBV9 and TRBJ2-1, with unresolved D. The CDR3 loop spans 12 amino acids. Germline V CDR1 and CDR2: SGDLS, YYNGEE. V was trimmed by 3 bases and J by 7 bases, leaving 8 bases between them. CDR3 amino acids: CASSAHENEQFF. The CDR3 DNA sequence: TGTGCCAGCAGCGCCCACGAGAATGAGCAGTTCTTC.

V and J are TRBV6-6 and TRBJ2-1; D may be TRBD2 (5 bases). The CDR3 extends over 12 amino acids. Germline V lookup: CDR1 MNHNY, CDR2 SVGAGI (reference sequence). V lost 1 base and J lost 12, with 10 bases in between. The CDR3 sequence: CASSYFEGSQFF. CDR3 DNA: TGTGCCAGCAGTTACTTCGAGGGCTCGCAGTTCTTC.

This chain connects TRBV7-2 to TRBJ2-7; D may be TRBD1 (6 bases). Per germline, CDR1 SGHTA and CDR2 FQGNSA. Trimming removed 3 bases at V and 4 bases at J, with 10 bases between. This CDR3 spans 13 amino acids. The CDR3 region is CASSFAGEYEQYF. Written as DNA, the CDR3 is TGTGCCAGCAGCTTCGCAGGGGAGTACGAGCAGTACTTC.

This clone has at least ten counts. The chain has TRBV2 and TRBJ2-5, with 8 bases identical to TRBD2. The V and J ends lost 7 bases and 2 bases, in that order; junction bases with no gene match: 9. Germline lookup yields CDR1 SNHLY and CDR2 FYNNEI. The length of the CDR3 is 15 residues. CDR3 coding DNA: TGTGCCAGCACGCAGGCGGGGGGCCTGCAAGAGACCCAGTACTTC. Translating gives CASTQAGGLQETQYF. The variable domain in full, completed from reference TRBV2 and TRBJ2-5, reads EPEVTQTPSHQVTQMGQEVILRCVPISNHLYFYWYRQILGQKVEFLVSFYNNEISEKSEIFDDQFSVERPDGSNFTLKIRSTKLEDSAMYFCASTQAGGLQETQYFGPGTRLLVL.

This clone was seen a few times. The chain has TRBV7-2 and TRBJ1-5; 7 bases match TRBD1. Germline CDR1 SGHTA, CDR2 FQGNSA. The CDR3 has 15 amino acids. V lost 5 bases, J lost 2 bases, and 6 bases stayed unmatched. The CDR3 loop reads CASSATGAGNQPQHF. The DNA for the CDR3 is TGTGCCAGCAGCGCCACAGGGGCGGGCAATCAGCCCCAGCATTTT. Variable domain in full (rest from reference TRBV7-2 and TRBJ1-5): GAGVSQSPSNKVTEKGKDVELRCDPISGHTALYWYRQSLGQGLEFLIYFQGNSAPDKSGLPSDRFSAERTGGSVSTLTIQRTQQEDSAVYLCASSATGAGNQPQHFGDGTRLSIL.

The chain employs TRBV5-6 and TRBJ2-7; 9 nucleotides agree with TRBD1. CDR1 SGHDT and CDR2 YYEEEE come from the germline V gene. This CDR3 comprises 13 residues. V trimming: 4 bases; J trimming: 3 bases; junction bases outside the gene matches: 2. The CDR3: CASSGGQGYEQYF. The DNA for the CDR3 is TGTGCCAGCAGCGGGGGACAGGGCTACGAGCAGTACTTC.

This chain uses TRBV27 with TRBJ2-7, with a weak D call TRBD1 (6 bases). V was trimmed by 6 bases and J by 0 bases, leaving 12 bases between them. The CDR3 runs 14 residues. Per germline, CDR1 MNHEY and CDR2 SMNVEV (reference sequence). This CDR3 is CASRDRSSSYEQYF. The CDR3 region has the DNA TGTGCCAGCAGGGACAGATCGAGCTCCTACGAGCAGTACTTC.

The gene calls are TRBV18 and TRBJ2-4, with D tentatively TRBD2 (6 bases). The V end lost 6 bases, the J end lost 0 bases, and 15 bases lay between the germline ends. The CDR3 has 16 amino acids. From germline, CDR1 is KGHSH and CDR2 LQKENI. CDR3 nucleotides: TGTGCCAGCTCGCCCGGGACTCATCTAGCCAAAAACATTCAGTACTTC. Translated: CASSPGTHLAKNIQYF.

The chain joins TRBV9 to TRBJ1-2; 8 bases agree with TRBD1. Germline CDR1 reads SGDLS; CDR2 reads YYNGEE. V was clipped by 0 bases and J by 2 bases; unmatched bases: 3. This CDR3 has 15 amino acids. The CDR3 reads CASSVAQGANYGYTF. The CDR3 coding sequence is TGTGCCAGCAGCGTAGCTCAGGGGGCGAACTATGGCTACACCTTC.

A word on this clone: Its ends do not fully match the called genes, so a read error is possible. The J gene is TRBJ2-4, the V gene TRBV19, with 7 bases fitting TRBD1. This CDR3 has 15 amino acids. The germline CDR1 and CDR2 sequences are LNHDA and SQIVND (reference sequence). CDR3 nucleotides: TGTGCCAGTAGATTCCCCGGGACAGCCAACAACATTCAGTACTTC. It is translated as CASRFPGTANNIQYF.